This TCR beta chain was identified during a study of shared clonotypes between healthy human individuals. The wider study: The composition of the donors was a couple of women and a few men aged 18 to 49.

Assay: immunoSEQ multiplex PCR; the TCRdb copy retains only in-frame clones and omits some. The sample consists of around 350,000 clones, roughly 70% of them appearing once. The study drew its donors from healthy HIV-negative adults without recent acute infections or vaccinations. From CD4+ cells came CD45RA+ naive and CD45RA-negative memory subsets. The CDR3 length is 13 residues. Between the trimmed V and J ends, which lost 7 bases and 3 bases, there was a span of 13 bases. Looked up from germline, CDR1 is MNHEY and CDR2 is SVGAGI. General study points: Apart from blood, nothing was sampled; tissue repertoires likely differ.

With regard to this clone: Its antigen is not identified.

Source material: memory CD4+ T cells sorted from blood. The subset denotes: CD45RA-negative fraction. This clonotype originated in a man aged 30 to 45 in good health. The chain employs TRBV6-5 and TRBJ2-7; tentatively, D is TRBD2 (5 bases). The CDR3 DNA is TGTGCCAGCACTCCAGGAGGATTCTACGAGCAGTACTTC. Residues: CASTPGGFYEQYF.